The next 26 T cell receptor beta chains were all read from a single sample in a study of cytotoxic CD8 clonotypes in ibrutinib-treated CLL. The method was immunoSEQ multiplex PCR; TCRdb's version includes in-frame clones alone and lacks a portion of them. The sample lists about 30,000 clones; approximately 62% were seen once. The starting material was PBMCs, obtained before ibrutinib treatment. These receptors were collected from a human donor with chronic lymphocytic leukemia.

The chain carries TRBV23-1 and TRBJ2-7; the D is unclear. TRBV23-1 is an ORF for which the function is uncertain. Trimming pared 1 base from V and 6 bases from J, leaving 16 bases between. The length of the CDR3 is 15 residues. This CDR3 is CASSQYTHTSSEQYF. The CDR3 DNA reads TGCGCCAGCAGTCAATATACCCATACCTCATCCGAGCAGTACTTC.

The V and J genes are TRBV28 and TRBJ1-2, with TRBD1 as a possible D gene (6 bases). CDR3 size: 15 residues. Trimming removed 3 bases at V and 0 bases at J, with 11 bases between. CDR1 and CDR2 from the germline V gene are MDHEN and SYDVKM. Written as DNA, the CDR3 is TGTGCCAGCAGTTTTGTAGGACAGACTAACTATGGCTACACCTTC. Translating it yields CASSFVGQTNYGYTF.

This clone was counted only a few times. The chain is built from TRBV7-2 and TRBJ1-5; TRBD1 might be the D (6 bases). Trimming cost V 0 bases and J 8 bases, with 11 bases left between them. The CDR3 spans 14 residues. Germline assignment: CDR1 SGHTA and CDR2 FQGNSA. The CDR3 DNA follows: TGTGCCAGCAGCTTAGCCAGGGGCGTTGAGCCCCAGCATTTT. It specifies CASSLARGVEPQHF.

The V call is TRBV14, the J call TRBJ2-3; D perhaps matches TRBD2 (6 bases). V lost 4 bases and J lost 4, with 12 bases in between. Germline CDR1 and CDR2: SGHDN and FVKESK. CDR3 length: 14 amino acids. CDR3 amino acids: CASSRLGLSDTQYF. The CDR3 region has the DNA TGTGCCAGCAGCCGACTAGGGCTATCAGATACGCAGTATTTT.

The gene calls are TRBV15 and TRBJ1-4; possibly TRBD1 for D (5 bases). The length of the CDR3 is 16 residues. Looked up from germline, CDR1 is LNHNV and CDR2 is YYDKDF (reference sequence). Between the trimmed V and J ends, which lost 3 bases and 1 base, there was a span of 12 bases. The CDR3 sequence is CATSSRVLLTNEKLFF. As DNA, the CDR3 is TGTGCCACCAGCAGCAGGGTCCTCTTAACTAATGAAAAACTGTTTTTT.

By proportion, this clone is medium-sized. This sequence joins TRBV6-1 and TRBJ2-7; unclear D gene. CDR1 is MNHNS and CDR2 is SASEGT in the germline V gene. V shed 7 bases and J shed 2 bases, with 12 bases lying between them. The CDR3 spans 13 residues. CDR3 nucleotides: TGTGCCAGCACCGCTGACGGAGCCTACGAGCAGTACTTC. The encoded protein is CASTADGAYEQYF.

This rearrangement joins TRBV13 to TRBJ2-3, with D tentatively TRBD2 (6 bases). This CDR3 spans 15 amino acids. The V end lost 2 bases, the J end lost 1 base, and 10 bases lay between the germline ends. Germline CDR1 is PRHDT and CDR2 is FYEKMQ (reference sequence). CDR3 sequence: CASSLLGEGTDTQYF. As DNA, the CDR3 is TGTGCCAGCAGCTTATTGGGGGAGGGCACAGATACGCAGTATTTT.

The chain couples TRBV5-6 to TRBJ2-7; D unclear. Trimming stripped 0 bases from V and 3 bases from J, with 7 bases between. The V gene's germline CDR1 is SGHDT and CDR2 YYEEEE. This CDR3 comprises 13 residues. The CDR3 nucleotides read TGTGCCAGCAGCTTGGCCGCGAGCTACGAGCAGTACTTC. Translation gives CASSLAASYEQYF. Using reference TRBV5-6 and TRBJ2-7 for the parts outside the CDR3, the full variable domain is DAGVTQSPTHLIKTRGQQVTLRCSPKSGHDTVSWYQQALGQGPQFIFQYYEEEERQRGNFPDRFSGHQFPNYSSELNVNALLLGDSALYLCASSLAASYEQYFGPGTRLTVT.

The chain combines TRBV21-1 with TRBJ2-4; the table's D gene call, TRBD1, was not cross checked with the DNA. TRBV21-1 is a pseudogene. The CDR3 loop spans 16 amino acids. The CDR3 coding sequence is TGTGCCAGCAGCAAAGGTACAGGAAGAGCCAAAAACATTCAGTACTTC. This encodes CASSKGTGRAKNIQYF.

The chain uses TRBV28 and TRBJ2-2; 11 nucleotides align to TRBD2. The V and J ends lost 7 bases and 0 bases, in that order; junction bases with no gene match: 7. Germline V gene sequence: CDR1 MDHEN, CDR2 SYDVKM. The CDR3 is made up of 17 amino acids. The CDR3 DNA follows: TGTGCCAGCACCCCGACTAGCGGGATCGCGAACACCGGGGAGCTGTTTTTT. Translated: CASTPTSGIANTGELFF.

This clone was seen more than once but under ten times. The CDR3 loop reads CASSITGNTYEQYF. CDR3 DNA: TGTGCCAGTAGTATCACAGGAAATACATACGAGCAGTACTTC. V usage is TRBV19 and J usage is TRBJ2-7; weak D call: TRBD1 (5 bases). Germline V lookup: CDR1 LNHDA, CDR2 SQIVND (reference sequence). Trimming shortened V by 3 bases and J by 4 bases, and 13 bases separated the two germline ends. The CDR3 loop spans 14 amino acids.

The rearrangement links TRBV29-1 to TRBJ2-7; the match to TRBD1 covers 7 bases. The CDR3 contains 13 residues. The V segment lost 6 bases and the J segment 3 bases; nucleotides outside the gene matches: 8. CDR1 SQVTM and CDR2 ANQGSEA come from the germline V gene. The DNA for the CDR3 is TGCAGCGTCGTAGACAGGGTCGACTACGAGCAGTACTTC. Its protein is CSVVDRVDYEQYF.

The J gene is TRBJ1-2, the V gene TRBV6-1; D may be TRBD1 (6 bases). Germline CDR1 is MNHNS and CDR2 is SASEGT. The CDR3 is 15 amino acids. V lost 6 bases and J 4 bases, leaving 18 bases between the germline ends. CDR3 sequence reads: CASRGLTGGSYGYTF. The CDR3 bases are TGTGCCAGCAGGGGGTTGACAGGAGGAAGCTATGGCTACACCTTC.

The chain links TRBV13 to TRBJ1-3, with a weak D call TRBD1 (5 bases). Looked up from germline, CDR1 is PRHDT and CDR2 is FYEKMQ (reference sequence). The CDR3 covers 15 residues. Trimming shortened V by 2 bases and J by 3 bases, and 11 bases separated the two germline ends. DNA for the CDR3: TGTGCCAGCAGCTTATTAGGGGATGTTGGAAACACCATATATTTT. It is translated as CASSLLGDVGNTIYF.

This rearrangement joins TRBV29-1 to TRBJ1-1; D gene unclear. Trimming stripped 3 bases from V and 1 base from J, with 15 bases between. CDR1 SQVTM and CDR2 ANQGSEA come from the germline V gene. CDR3 size: 15 residues. This CDR3 reads CSVEKSGWGNTEAFF. CDR3 bases: TGCAGCGTTGAGAAGTCGGGGTGGGGGAACACTGAAGCTTTCTTT. The full variable domain, in which reference TRBV29-1 and TRBJ1-1 provide the parts outside the CDR3, is SAVISQKPSRDICQRGTSLTIQCQVDSQVTMMFWYRQQPGQSLTLIATANQGSEATYESGFVIDKFPISRPNLTFSTLTVSNMSPEDSSIYLCSVEKSGWGNTEAFFGQGTRLTVV.

This clone appeared a single time. The genes are TRBV5-1 and TRBJ2-5; D unclear. This CDR3 region has 12 residues. Per the germline V gene, CDR1 is SGHRS and CDR2 is YFSETQ. V gave up 1 base and J gave up 4 bases, with 5 bases separating them. Written as DNA, the CDR3 is TGCGCCAGCAGCTTGCCGACAGAGACCCAGTACTTC. This translates into CASSLPTETQYF.

This clone occurred a few times. This chain joins TRBV5-1 and TRBJ2-1; D not certain. Germline values: CDR1 SGHRS, CDR2 YFSETQ. The CDR3 runs 15 residues. V dropped 0 bases and J dropped 2 bases, with 9 bases sitting between them. CDR3 residues: CASSLEANPYNEQFF. The CDR3 DNA follows: TGCGCCAGCAGCTTGGAGGCCAACCCCTACAATGAGCAGTTCTTC.

The J gene is TRBJ2-5, the V gene TRBV27, with 11 bases aligning to TRBD1. V trimming: 3 bases; J trimming: 8 bases; junction bases outside the gene matches: 14. This CDR3 region has 17 residues. Germline CDR1 and CDR2: MNHEY and SMNVEV (reference sequence). The CDR3 sequence is CASSFLVVGTGGSTQYF. In nucleotides, the CDR3 is TGTGCCAGCAGTTTCCTAGTGGTCGGGACAGGGGGGTCAACCCAGTACTTC.

This clone has just a few counts. The CDR3 loop is CASRTYGGRNEQFF. CDR3 in DNA: TGTGCCAGCAGGACCTACGGGGGGCGCAATGAGCAGTTCTTC. This chain joins TRBV21-1 and TRBJ2-1; the table assigns TRBD2, which was not confirmed against the DNA. TRBV21-1 is classified as a pseudogene. CDR3 length equals 14 residues.

The chain recombines TRBV10-3 with TRBJ1-6; TRBD1 matches 7 bases. V trimming: 6 bases; J trimming: 8 bases; junction bases outside the gene matches: 7. The CDR3 is made up of 14 amino acids. Germline V gene lookup returns CDR1 ENHRY and CDR2 SYGVKD. CDR3 loop: CAISRQGSDSPLHF. The CDR3 DNA sequence: TGTGCCATCAGCCGACAGGGAAGTGATTCACCCCTCCACTTT.

The chain is built from TRBV18 and TRBJ1-2; no definite D call. Germline lookup yields CDR1 KGHSH and CDR2 LQKENI. V lost 4 bases and J 6 bases, leaving 12 bases between the germline ends. This CDR3 has 13 amino acids. The CDR3 here is CASSQTEFDGYTF. DNA for the CDR3: TGTGCCAGCTCACAGACCGAGTTCGATGGCTACACCTTC. The complete variable domain, with remaining parts taken from reference TRBV18 and TRBJ1-2, reads NAGVMQNPRHLVRRRGQEARLRCSPMKGHSHVYWYRQLPEEGLKFMVYLQKENIIDESGMPKERFSAEFPKEGPSILRIQQVVRGDSAAYFCASSQTEFDGYTFGSGTRLTVV.

The genes are TRBV2 and TRBJ2-3; 7 bases agree with TRBD2. Germline V gene lookup returns CDR1 SNHLY and CDR2 FYNNEI. Germline trimming cut 4 bases from V and 1 base from J; bases unmatched to any gene: 5. The CDR3 is 15 residues long. The CDR3 region is CASSGEGGGTDTQYF. The DNA for the CDR3 is TGTGCCAGCAGTGGGGAGGGCGGAGGCACAGATACGCAGTATTTT.

The chain uses TRBV7-2 and TRBJ2-7; D unclear. Trimming cost V 1 base and J 1 base, with 14 bases left between them. From germline, CDR1 is SGHTA and CDR2 FQGNSA. The CDR3 is 16 amino acids. The CDR3 spells CASSLVGRQRSYEQYF. Here the CDR3 DNA reads TGTGCCAGCAGCTTAGTAGGCCGACAACGATCCTACGAGCAGTACTTC.

The chain links TRBV6-1 to TRBJ1-1; maybe TRBD1 (6 bases). The V end lost 5 bases, the J end lost 4 bases, and 14 bases lay between the germline ends. Germline V gene sequence: CDR1 MNHNS, CDR2 SASEGT. This CDR3 spans 14 amino acids. The CDR3 DNA reads as TGTGCCAGCAGTTGGGGGCGGGTTGGCACTGAAGCTTTCTTT. Its protein is CASSWGRVGTEAFF.

This clone qualifies as medium-sized. Here the CDR3 reads CASSEASLAGTQYF. CDR3 bases: TGTGCCAGCAGTGAAGCCAGCCTCGCGGGGACCCAGTACTTC. The chain joins TRBV6-1 to TRBJ2-5; possibly TRBD2 for D (5 bases). Germline values: CDR1 MNHNS, CDR2 SASEGT. V lost 0 bases, J lost 7 bases, and 12 bases lay in between. There are 14 residues in the CDR3.

This clone was detected only a few times. J is TRBJ1-5 and V is TRBV10-3, with D maybe TRBD1 (5 bases). Trimming took 6 bases from V and 5 from J, leaving 14 bases between them. This CDR3 spans 14 amino acids. Germline V CDR1 and CDR2: ENHRY, SYGVKD. In nucleotides, the CDR3 is TGTGCCATCAGATCCGGGACTCGGGATCAGCCCCAGCATTTT. It translates to CAIRSGTRDQPQHF.